Listed below are T cell receptor beta chains from one sample, sequenced in a study of shared clonotypes between healthy human individuals. The repertoire was sequenced with immunoSEQ multiplex PCR; TCRdb's copy has only in-frame clones and lacks some. The table lists around 1,900,000 clones, over 85% of them singletons. Sequenced: naive CD8+ T cells from PBMCs. These TCRs come from a young man in good health. Some clones in this sample may be carry-over from other donors' samples. Each CDR3 is given with its conserved first and last residue. The order of the fields is J gene, D gene, V gene, clone size, CDR3 protein, CDR3 DNA. D genes are given only for firm matches. Not every row has a clone size; where given, it reads once, few, many or a size class.

TRBJ2-1 TRBD2 TRBV28 . CASSLPATSGEGRGDEQFF TGTGCCAGCAGTCTTCCTGCCACTAGCGGGGAGGGCCGAGGGGATGAGCAGTTCTTC
TRBJ2-1 TRBD2 TRBV27 once CASSRRGRAVEQFF TGTGCCAGCAGTCGGCGCGGGAGGGCGGTTGAGCAGTTCTTC
TRBJ1-3 . TRBV21-1 . CASILAGTGNTIYF TGTGCCAGCATCCTAGCGGGAACTGGAAACACCATATATTTT
TRBJ1-5 . TRBV28 once CASSSMREGLSNQPQHF TGTGCCAGCAGCTCAATGAGAGAAGGGTTGAGCAATCAGCCCCAGCATTTT
TRBJ2-1 TRBD2 TRBV4-3 . CASSHGTSLYNEQFF TGCGCCAGCAGCCACGGGACTAGTCTCTACAATGAGCAGTTCTTC
TRBJ2-7 TRBD2 TRBV6-5 . CASSHPTSGVYEQYF TGTGCCAGCAGTCACCCGACTAGCGGAGTATACGAGCAGTACTTC
TRBJ1-5 . TRBV10-3 . CATRDISNQPQHF TGTGCCACCCGGGACATCAGCAATCAGCCCCAGCATTTT
TRBJ1-1 . TRBV20-1 . CSARDDTEAFF TGCAGTGCTAGAGACGACACTGAAGCTTTCTTT
TRBJ1-2 TRBD1 TRBV11-2 . CASSLEPTGGGYGYTF TGTGCCAGCAGCTTAGAACCCACAGGGGGAGGCTATGGCTACACCTTC
TRBJ2-5 . TRBV27 . CASSLRDPRGTQYF TGTGCCAGCAGTCTGAGGGACCCCCGGGGGACCCAGTACTTC
TRBJ2-3 TRBD2 TRBV7-9 . CASSLVGVAGGSTDTQYF TGTGCCAGCAGCTTAGTTGGCGTGGCGGGAGGAAGCACAGATACGCAGTATTTT
TRBJ2-6 TRBD1 TRBV28 . CASSSRTGSGANVLTF TGTGCCAGCAGTTCCCGGACAGGGTCTGGGGCCAACGTCCTGACTTTC
TRBJ1-2 . TRBV7-9 once CASSLWGLTVVYGYTF TGTGCCAGCAGCCTATGGGGCCTGACAGTGGTTTATGGCTACACCTTC
TRBJ1-2 . TRBV27 once CASSPSGNYGYTF TGTGCCAGCAGTCCATCGGGCAACTATGGCTACACCTTC
TRBJ2-2 TRBD2 TRBV7-8 . CASAGTSGSRYGELFF TGTGCCAGTGCCGGGACTAGCGGGAGTCGCTACGGGGAGCTGTTTTTT
TRBJ2-7 TRBD2 TRBV6-1 few CASRESISGRDDEQYF TGTGCCAGCAGGGAATCGATTAGCGGGAGAGATGACGAGCAGTACTTC
TRBJ1-1 . TRBV15 . CATSGDHTEAFF TGTGCCACCAGCGGAGACCACACTGAAGCTTTCTTT
TRBJ1-6 . TRBV6-5 . CASRSHEGSPLHF TGTGCCAGCAGATCACACGAGGGTTCACCCCTCCACTTT
TRBJ2-3 TRBD2 TRBV4-1 . CASSLSAGEAQDTQYF TGCGCCAGCAGCCTATCAGCGGGAGAGGCACAAGATACGCAGTATTTT
TRBJ2-7 . TRBV11-2 . CASSDNLYEQYF TGTGCCAGCAGCGACAACCTTTACGAGCAGTACTTC
TRBJ2-3 TRBD2 TRBV29-1 once CSVDQLAGGTDTQYF TGCAGCGTTGACCAACTAGCGGGAGGCACAGATACGCAGTATTTT
TRBJ2-7 TRBD1 TRBV19 . CASSKRGDREGQYF TGTGCCAGTAGTAAGCGAGGGGACAGAGAAGGGCAGTACTTC
TRBJ2-1 TRBD2 TRBV10-3 . CAISDREREGRSEQFF TGTGCCATCAGTGACCGGGAGCGGGAGGGGAGAAGTGAGCAGTTCTTC